This TCR beta chain was identified in a study of blood T cell repertoires in COVID-19. Per the germline V gene, CDR1 is LGHDT and CDR2 is YNNKEL (reference sequence). J gave up 3 bases and V 5 bases, and 10 bases lay outside the gene matches. The CDR3 spans 16 residues. Under the authors' procedure: Researchers report that nucleated cell counts were estimated from reference gene primer amplification. Produced via immunoSEQ multiplex PCR; TCRdb's table is partial and in-frame only. The V and J calls and clone size were taken over from that table, and D and trimming were inferred from the DNA. The repertoire holds some 210,000 clones, with 89% as singletons.

Sequencing was carried out using peripheral blood. This sequence was found in a man aged 60-69 years who had recovered from COVID-19. The chain carries TRBV3-1 (or the pseudogene TRBV3-2) and TRBJ2-1, with TRBD1 matching 7 bases. In DNA, the CDR3 is TGTGCCAGCAGCTTTTTGAGGACAGGCAACTACAATGAGCAGTTCTTC. This gives the protein CASSFLRTGNYNEQFF.